The rows below give T cell receptor beta chains drawn from one sample of a study of blood T cell repertoires in COVID-19. The protocol was immunoSEQ multiplex PCR, while the TCRdb copy is restricted to in-frame clones and leaves out a portion. The sample shows about 200,000 clones, around 84% of them seen only once. Material for sequencing was peripheral blood. These receptors originate from a man aged 50 or older with acute or convalescent COVID-19. Each CDR3 is given with its conserved first and last residue. Fields, in order: V gene, CDR3 protein.

TRBV3-1/TRBV3-2,CASSQDSSGANVLTF
TRBV7-6,CASSLSDTEAFF
TRBV5-4,CASSPIQEVAKNIQYF
TRBV2,CASSRQGNIQYF
TRBV10-3,CAISEKSGGAESGELFF
TRBV6-5,CASSYLAGSDEQFF
TRBV2,CASSGTVNYNSPLHF
TRBV19,CASSQGAYTGELFF
TRBV30,CAWSTWDRVNTEAFF
TRBV15,CATSASNQPQHF
TRBV5-8,CASSLVWSEAFF
TRBV27,CASSAAANSGNTIYF
TRBV10-3,CAISPGTVLSPLHF
TRBV5-5,CASSLNPLMNTEAFF
TRBV18,CASSDVGQLIGTEAFF
TRBV28,CASSLLVSPLHF
TRBV5-4,CASSPPPGTGGTEAFF
TRBV11-2,CASSTQSYGYTF
TRBV10-1,CASSDPNTGELFF
TRBV19,CASSIFGTTNYGYTF
TRBV9,CASSAYAAVYYGYTF
TRBV5-8,CASSLGRTPREPQHF
TRBV19,CASSIATEQFF
TRBV9,CASSVNFRYGYTF
TRBV5-8,CASSSSLGGGTDTQYF
TRBV5-1,CASSIDQGSDTQYF
TRBV5-1,CASSSAGGHTYEQYF
TRBV5-6,CASSLDPGWNTEAFF
TRBV3-1/TRBV3-2,CASSPSGGLGAGNTIYF
TRBV6-5,CASSPGTGKHEQYF
TRBV6-1,CASSEAVGGGLRGEQFF
TRBV5-1,CASSDGTDEKLFF
TRBV18,CASSPLDRNSPLHF
TRBV3-1/TRBV3-2,CASSQDIGGGAGTGELFF
TRBV2,CASSDMRVPGNTIYF
TRBV6-5,CASSLAAGSNQPQHF
TRBV7-8,CASSLRAGQYNSPLHF
TRBV28,CASRFAGPVNHEQFF
TRBV27,CASSPVRTGTNYGYTF
TRBV7-8,CASSSSRTGIGNTIYF
TRBV4-1,CASSQDGAALYSMAEQYF